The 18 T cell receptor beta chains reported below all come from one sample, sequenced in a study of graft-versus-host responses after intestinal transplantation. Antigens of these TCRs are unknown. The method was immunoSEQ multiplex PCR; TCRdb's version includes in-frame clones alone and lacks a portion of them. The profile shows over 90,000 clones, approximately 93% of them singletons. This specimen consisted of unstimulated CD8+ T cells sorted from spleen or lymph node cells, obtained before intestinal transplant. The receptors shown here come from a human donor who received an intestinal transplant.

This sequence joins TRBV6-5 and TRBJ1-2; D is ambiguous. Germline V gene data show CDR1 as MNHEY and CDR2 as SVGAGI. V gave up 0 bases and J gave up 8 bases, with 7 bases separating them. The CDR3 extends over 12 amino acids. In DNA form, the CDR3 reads TGTGCCAGCAGTTACTCTGGAGAGGGCTACACCTTC. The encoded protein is CASSYSGEGYTF.

CDR3 in DNA: TGTGCCAGCAGTTACTCCCCAGGGGGAGAGACCCAGTACTTC. Its protein is CASSYSPGGETQYF. This chain uses TRBV6-6 with TRBJ2-5; 7 bases are a match to TRBD1. The CDR3 loop spans 14 amino acids. Trimming at V came to 0 bases and at J to 4 bases, leaving 2 bases not matched to a gene. The germline CDR1 and CDR2 sequences are MNHNY and SVGAGI (reference sequence).

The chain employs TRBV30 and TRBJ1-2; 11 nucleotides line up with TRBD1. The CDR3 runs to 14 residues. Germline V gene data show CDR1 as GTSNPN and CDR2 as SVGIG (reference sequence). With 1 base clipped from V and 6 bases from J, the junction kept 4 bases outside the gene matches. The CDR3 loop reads CAWSEEGQGDGYTF. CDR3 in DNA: TGTGCCTGGAGTGAAGAGGGACAGGGGGATGGCTACACCTTC.

CDR3 in amino acids: CAWGGGAGNSPLHF. The CDR3 DNA is TGTGCCTGGGGGGGCGGGGCTGGGAATTCACCCCTCCACTTT. V gene TRBV30 combines with J gene TRBJ1-6; tentative D call: TRBD1 (6 bases). The CDR3 is made up of 14 amino acids. Germline V CDR1 and CDR2: GTSNPN, SVGIG (reference sequence). The V end was cut by 5 bases, the J end by 7 bases, with 15 bases between.

The CDR3 coding sequence is TGCGCCAGCAGCCTACAGGGGGCTGGGGACACTGAAGCTTTCTTT. Protein product: CASSLQGAGDTEAFF. The V and J genes are TRBV5-1 and TRBJ1-1; 9 nucleotides match TRBD1. Germline V gene lookup returns CDR1 SGHRS and CDR2 YFSETQ. Trimming removed 4 bases from V and 3 bases from J; junction bases left unmatched: 7. The CDR3 is 15 residues long.

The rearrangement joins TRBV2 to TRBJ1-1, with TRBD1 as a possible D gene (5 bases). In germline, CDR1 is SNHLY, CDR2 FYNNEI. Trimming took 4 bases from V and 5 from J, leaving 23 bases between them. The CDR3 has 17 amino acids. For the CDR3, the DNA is TGTGCCAGCAGTGGCGTGAGTGTACTGGCCAGGGTGACTGAAGCTTTCTTT. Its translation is CASSGVSVLARVTEAFF.

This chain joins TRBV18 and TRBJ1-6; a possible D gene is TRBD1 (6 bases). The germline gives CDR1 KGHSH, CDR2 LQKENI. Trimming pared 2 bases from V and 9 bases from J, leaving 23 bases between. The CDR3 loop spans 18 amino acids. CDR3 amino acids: CASSPYTSRGPKPSPLHF. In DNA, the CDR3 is TGTGCCAGCTCACCATATACATCCAGGGGCCCGAAGCCTTCACCCCTCCACTTT.

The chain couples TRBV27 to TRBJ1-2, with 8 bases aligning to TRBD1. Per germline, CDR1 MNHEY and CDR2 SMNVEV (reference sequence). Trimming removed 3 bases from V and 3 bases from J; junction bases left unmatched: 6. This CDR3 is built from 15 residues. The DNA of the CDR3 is TGTGCCAGCAGTTTGCGGGCAGGGGGCTACTATGGCTACACCTTC. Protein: CASSLRAGGYYGYTF.

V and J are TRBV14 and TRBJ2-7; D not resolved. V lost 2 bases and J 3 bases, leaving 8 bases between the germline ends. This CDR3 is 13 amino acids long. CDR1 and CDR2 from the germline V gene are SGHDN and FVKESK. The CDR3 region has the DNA TGTGCCAGCAGCCAAAGGTCTAGCTACGAGCAGTACTTC. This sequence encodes CASSQRSSYEQYF.

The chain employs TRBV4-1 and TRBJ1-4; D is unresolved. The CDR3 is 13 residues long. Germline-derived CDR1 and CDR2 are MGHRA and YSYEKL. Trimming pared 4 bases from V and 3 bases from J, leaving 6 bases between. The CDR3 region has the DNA TGCGCCAGCAGCCCTACATCTAATGAAAAACTGTTTTTT. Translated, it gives CASSPTSNEKLFF.

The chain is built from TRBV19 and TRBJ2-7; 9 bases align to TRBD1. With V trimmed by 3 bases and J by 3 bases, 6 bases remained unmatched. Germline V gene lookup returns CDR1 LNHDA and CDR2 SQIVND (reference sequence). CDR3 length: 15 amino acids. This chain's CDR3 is CASSIGDRGVYEQYF. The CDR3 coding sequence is TGTGCCAGTAGTATTGGTGACAGGGGGGTCTACGAGCAGTACTTC.

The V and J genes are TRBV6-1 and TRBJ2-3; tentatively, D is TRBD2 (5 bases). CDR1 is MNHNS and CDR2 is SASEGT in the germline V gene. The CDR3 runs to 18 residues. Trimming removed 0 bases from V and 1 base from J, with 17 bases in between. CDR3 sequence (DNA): TGTGCCAGCAGTGAAGCCCCCATACTAGAAAAGGGCACAGATACGCAGTATTTT. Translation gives CASSEAPILEKGTDTQYF.

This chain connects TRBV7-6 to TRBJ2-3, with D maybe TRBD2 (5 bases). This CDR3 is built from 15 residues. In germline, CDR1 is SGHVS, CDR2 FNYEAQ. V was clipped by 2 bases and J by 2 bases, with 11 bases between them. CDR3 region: CASSLQGGYTDTQYF. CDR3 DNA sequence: TGTGCCAGCAGCTTACAAGGAGGATACACAGATACGCAGTATTTT.

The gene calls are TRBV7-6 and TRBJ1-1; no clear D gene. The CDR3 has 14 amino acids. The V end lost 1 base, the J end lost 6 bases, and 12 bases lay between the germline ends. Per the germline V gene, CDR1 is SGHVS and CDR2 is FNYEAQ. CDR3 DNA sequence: TGTGCCAGCAGCTTAGAGGCGGGGTTGGCTGAAGCTTTCTTT. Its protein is CASSLEAGLAEAFF.

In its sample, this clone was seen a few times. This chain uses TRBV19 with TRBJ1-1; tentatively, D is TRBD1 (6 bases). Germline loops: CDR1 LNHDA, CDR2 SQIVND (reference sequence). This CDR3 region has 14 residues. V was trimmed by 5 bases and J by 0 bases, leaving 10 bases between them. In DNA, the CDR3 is TGTGCCAGTAGTTTACAGGGCCTGAACACTGAAGCTTTCTTT. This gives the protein CASSLQGLNTEAFF.

This CDR3 reads CASSQRDRVSQPQHF. The CDR3, as DNA: TGCGCCAGCAGCCAGCGGGACAGGGTGAGCCAGCCCCAGCATTTT. V is TRBV4-1 and J is TRBJ1-5; TRBD1 aligns across 9 bases. CDR3 size: 15 residues. V trimming: 3 bases; J trimming: 7 bases; junction bases outside the gene matches: 7. CDR1 is MGHRA and CDR2 is YSYEKL in the germline V gene.

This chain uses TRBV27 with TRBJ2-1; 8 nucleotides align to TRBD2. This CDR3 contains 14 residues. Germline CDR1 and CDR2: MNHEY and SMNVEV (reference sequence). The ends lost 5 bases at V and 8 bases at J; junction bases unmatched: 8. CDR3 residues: CASSRAGEEDEQFF. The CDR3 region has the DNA TGTGCCAGCAGTCGAGCGGGGGAAGAGGATGAGCAGTTCTTC.

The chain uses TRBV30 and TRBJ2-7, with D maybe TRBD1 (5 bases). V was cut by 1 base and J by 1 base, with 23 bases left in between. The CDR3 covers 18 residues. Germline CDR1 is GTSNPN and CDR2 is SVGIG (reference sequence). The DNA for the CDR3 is TGTGCCTGGAGTGATCCCCTCGTTCCAGGGTTACTGTCCTACGAGCAGTACTTC. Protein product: CAWSDPLVPGLLSYEQYF.